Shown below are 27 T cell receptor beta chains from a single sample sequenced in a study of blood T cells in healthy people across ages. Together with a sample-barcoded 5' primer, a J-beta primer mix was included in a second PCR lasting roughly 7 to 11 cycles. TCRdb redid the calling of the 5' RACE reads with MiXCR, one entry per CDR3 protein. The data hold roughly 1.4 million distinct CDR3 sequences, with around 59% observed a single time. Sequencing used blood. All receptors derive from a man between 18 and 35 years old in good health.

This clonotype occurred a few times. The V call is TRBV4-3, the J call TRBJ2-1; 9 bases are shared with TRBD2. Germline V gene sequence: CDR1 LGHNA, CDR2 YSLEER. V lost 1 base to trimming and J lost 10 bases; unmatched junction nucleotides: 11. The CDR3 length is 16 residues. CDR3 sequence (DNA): TGCGCCAGCAGCCAAGGGGCTAGCGGGGCCCGGGGCGAGCAGTTCTTC. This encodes CASSQGASGARGEQFF.

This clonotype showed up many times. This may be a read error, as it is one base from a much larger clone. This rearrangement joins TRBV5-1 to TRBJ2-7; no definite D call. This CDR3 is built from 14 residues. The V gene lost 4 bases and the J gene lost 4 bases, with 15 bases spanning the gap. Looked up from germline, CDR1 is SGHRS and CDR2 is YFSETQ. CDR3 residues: CASSAFTGGYEQYF. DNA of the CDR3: TGCGCCAGCAGCGCTTTTACGGGTGGATACGAGCAGTACTTC.

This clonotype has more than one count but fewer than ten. The CDR3 nucleotides read TGTGCCAGCAGACCCCAAAAAGTGATCTCCTACAATGAGCAGTTCTTC. This encodes CASRPQKVISYNEQFF. The chain uses TRBV28 and TRBJ2-1, with no clear D. Germline CDR1 is MDHEN and CDR2 is SYDVKM. V was clipped by 6 bases and J by 0 bases, with 15 bases between them. This CDR3 is 16 amino acids long.

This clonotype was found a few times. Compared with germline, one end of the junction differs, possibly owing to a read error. The CDR3 DNA follows: TGTGCCAGCAGTTTGGGGGGGGTGGATGAGCAGTTCTTC. It translates to CASSLGGVDEQFF. This chain uses TRBV5-1 with TRBJ2-1; 7 positions agree with TRBD2. Per germline, CDR1 SGHRS and CDR2 YFSETQ. This CDR3 is built from 13 residues. Complete variable domain (other parts from reference TRBV5-1 and TRBJ2-1): KAGVTQTPRYLIKTRGQQVTLSCSPISGHRSVSWYQQTPGQGLQFLFEYFSETQRNKGNFPGRFSGRQFSNSRSEMNVSTLELGDSALYLCASSLGGVDEQFFGPGTRLTVL.

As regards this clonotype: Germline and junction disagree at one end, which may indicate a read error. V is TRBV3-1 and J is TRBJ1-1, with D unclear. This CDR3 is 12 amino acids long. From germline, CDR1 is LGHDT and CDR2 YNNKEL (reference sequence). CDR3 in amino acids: CASTQSNTEAFF. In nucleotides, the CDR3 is TGTGCCAGCACCCAATCCAACACTGAAGCTTTCTTT.

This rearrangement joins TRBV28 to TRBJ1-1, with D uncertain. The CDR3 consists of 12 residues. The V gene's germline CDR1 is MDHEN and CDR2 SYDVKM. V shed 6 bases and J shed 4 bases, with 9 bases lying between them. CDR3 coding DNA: TGTGCCAGCAGGGGGTTAGGCACTGAAGCTTTCTTT. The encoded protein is CASRGLGTEAFF.

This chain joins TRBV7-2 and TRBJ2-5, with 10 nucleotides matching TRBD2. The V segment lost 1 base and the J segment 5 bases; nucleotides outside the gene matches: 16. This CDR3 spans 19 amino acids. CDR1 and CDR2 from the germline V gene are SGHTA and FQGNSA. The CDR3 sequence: CASSLDSGRAGGPRETQYF. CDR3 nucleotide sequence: TGTGCCAGCAGCTTAGATTCAGGGCGAGCGGGGGGGCCAAGGGAGACCCAGTACTTC. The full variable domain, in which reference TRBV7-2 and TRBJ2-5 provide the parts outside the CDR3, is GAGVSQSPSNKVTEKGKDVELRCDPISGHTALYWYRQSLGQGLEFLIYFQGNSAPDKSGLPSDRFSAERTGGSVSTLTIQRTQQEDSAVYLCASSLDSGRAGGPRETQYFGPGTRLLVL.

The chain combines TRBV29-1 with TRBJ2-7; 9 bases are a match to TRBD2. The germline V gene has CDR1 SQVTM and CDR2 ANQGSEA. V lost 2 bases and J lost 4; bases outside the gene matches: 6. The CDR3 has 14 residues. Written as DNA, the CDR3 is TGCAGCGTTGAATGGGTAGCGGGAGTGTACGAGCAGTACTTC. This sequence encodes CSVEWVAGVYEQYF.

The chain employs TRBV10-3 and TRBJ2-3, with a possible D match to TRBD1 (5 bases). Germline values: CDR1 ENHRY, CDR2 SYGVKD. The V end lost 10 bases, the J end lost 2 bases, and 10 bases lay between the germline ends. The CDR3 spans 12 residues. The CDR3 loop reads CATLDNTDTQYF. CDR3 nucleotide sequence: TGTGCCACCCTGGACAACACAGATACGCAGTATTTT.

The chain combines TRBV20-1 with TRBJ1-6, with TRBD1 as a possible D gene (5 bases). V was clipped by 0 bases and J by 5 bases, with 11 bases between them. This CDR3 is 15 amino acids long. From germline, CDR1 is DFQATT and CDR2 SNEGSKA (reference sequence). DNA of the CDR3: TGCAGTGCTAGAGAACTGGGACTGCATAATTCACCCCTCCACTTT. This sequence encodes CSARELGLHNSPLHF.

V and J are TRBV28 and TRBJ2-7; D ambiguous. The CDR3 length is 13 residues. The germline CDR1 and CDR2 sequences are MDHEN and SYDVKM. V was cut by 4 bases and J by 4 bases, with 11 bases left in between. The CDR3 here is CASSSYRFYEQYF. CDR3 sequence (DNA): TGTGCCAGCAGTTCCTACAGATTTTACGAGCAGTACTTC.

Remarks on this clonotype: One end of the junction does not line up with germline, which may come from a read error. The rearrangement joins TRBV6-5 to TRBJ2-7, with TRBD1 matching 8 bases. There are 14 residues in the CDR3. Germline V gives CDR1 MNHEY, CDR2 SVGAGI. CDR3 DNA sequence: TGCGCCAGCAGCCCAACCGGGACAGGCTACGAGCAGTACTTC. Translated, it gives CASSPTGTGYEQYF.

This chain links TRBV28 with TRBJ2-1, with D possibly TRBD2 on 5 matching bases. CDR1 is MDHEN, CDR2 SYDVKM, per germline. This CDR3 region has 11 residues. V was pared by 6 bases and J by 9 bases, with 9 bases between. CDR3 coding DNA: TGTGCCAGCAGAGCTAGCAGTGAGCAGTTCTTC. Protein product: CASRASSEQFF.

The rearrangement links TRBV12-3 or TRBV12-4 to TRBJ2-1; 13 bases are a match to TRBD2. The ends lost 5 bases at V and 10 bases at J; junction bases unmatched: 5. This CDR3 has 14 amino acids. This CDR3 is CASSGLAGVGEQFF. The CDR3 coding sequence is TGTGCCAGCAGTGGACTAGCGGGGGTGGGAGAGCAGTTCTTC.

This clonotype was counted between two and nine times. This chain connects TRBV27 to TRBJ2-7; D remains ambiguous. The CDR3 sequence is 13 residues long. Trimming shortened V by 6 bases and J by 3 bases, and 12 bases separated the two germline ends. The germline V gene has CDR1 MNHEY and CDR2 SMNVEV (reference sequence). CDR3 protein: CASSRDINYEQYF. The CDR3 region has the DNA TGTGCCAGCAGCCGAGACATAAACTACGAGCAGTACTTC.

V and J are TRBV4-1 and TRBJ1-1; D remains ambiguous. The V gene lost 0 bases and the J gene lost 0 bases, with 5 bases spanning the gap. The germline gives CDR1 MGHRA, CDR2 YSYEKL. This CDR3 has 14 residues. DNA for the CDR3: TGCGCCAGCAGCCAAGAGTGGTTGAACACTGAAGCTTTCTTT. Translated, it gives CASSQEWLNTEAFF.

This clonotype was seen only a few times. This CDR3 is CATSRGGSGANVLTF. The CDR3 region has the DNA TGTGCCACCAGCAGAGGCGGGTCTGGGGCCAACGTCCTGACTTTC. The chain links TRBV15 to TRBJ2-6; possible D gene TRBD2, 5 bases. Germline CDR1 LNHNV, CDR2 YYDKDF (reference sequence). Trimming left V 1 base short and J 1 base short, with 5 bases between. The CDR3 extends over 15 amino acids.

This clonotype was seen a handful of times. The CDR3 region is CAISEGVAGNADTQYF. DNA of the CDR3: TGTGCCATCAGTGAGGGGGTAGCGGGAAACGCAGATACGCAGTATTTT. The chain has TRBV10-3 and TRBJ2-3; 8 nucleotides align to TRBD2. The CDR3 extends over 16 amino acids. Germline values: CDR1 ENHRY, CDR2 SYGVKD. The trim removed 2 bases at V and 4 bases at J, leaving 8 bases unmatched.

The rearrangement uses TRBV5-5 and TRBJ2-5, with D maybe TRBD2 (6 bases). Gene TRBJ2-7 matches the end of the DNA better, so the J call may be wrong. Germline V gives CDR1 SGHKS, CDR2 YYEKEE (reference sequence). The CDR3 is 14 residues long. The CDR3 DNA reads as TGTGCCAGCAGGATACGGGACTCTCTCCCCGAGCAGTACTTC. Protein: CASRIRDSLPEQYF.

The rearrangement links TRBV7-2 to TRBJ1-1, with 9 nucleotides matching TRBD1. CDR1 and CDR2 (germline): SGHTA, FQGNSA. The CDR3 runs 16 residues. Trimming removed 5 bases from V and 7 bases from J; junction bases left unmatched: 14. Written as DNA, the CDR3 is TGTGCCAGCAGCGCCCGGGACAGGGTCTTTTTCCGTGAAGCTTTCTTT. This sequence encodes CASSARDRVFFREAFF.

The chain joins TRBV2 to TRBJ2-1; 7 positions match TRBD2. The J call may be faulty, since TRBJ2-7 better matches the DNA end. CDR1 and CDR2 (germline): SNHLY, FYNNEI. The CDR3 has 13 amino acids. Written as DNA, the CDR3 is TGTGCCAGCGGGGGGGACCCCACCTACGAGCAGTACTTC. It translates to CASGGDPTYEQYF.

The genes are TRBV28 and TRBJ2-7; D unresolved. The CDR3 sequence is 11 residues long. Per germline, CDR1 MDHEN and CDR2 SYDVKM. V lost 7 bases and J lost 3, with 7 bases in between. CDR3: CASKTGYEQYF. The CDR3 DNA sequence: TGTGCCAGCAAAACCGGCTACGAGCAGTACTTC.

CDR3 DNA: TGTGCCAGCAGGGCAGGGACCCTATATCTGGACGAGCAGTACTTC. Protein product: CASRAGTLYLDEQYF. The gene calls are TRBV12-3 or TRBV12-4 and TRBJ2-4; D may match TRBD1 or TRBD2 (5 bases each). The DNA end is a closer match to TRBJ2-7, so the J assignment may be wrong. This CDR3 has 15 residues.

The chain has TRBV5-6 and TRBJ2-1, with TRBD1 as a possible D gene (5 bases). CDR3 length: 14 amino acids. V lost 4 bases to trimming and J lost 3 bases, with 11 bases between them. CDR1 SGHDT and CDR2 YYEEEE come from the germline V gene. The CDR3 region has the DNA TGTGCCAGCAGCGTGCGGACAAACTACAATGAGCAGTTCTTC. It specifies CASSVRTNYNEQFF.

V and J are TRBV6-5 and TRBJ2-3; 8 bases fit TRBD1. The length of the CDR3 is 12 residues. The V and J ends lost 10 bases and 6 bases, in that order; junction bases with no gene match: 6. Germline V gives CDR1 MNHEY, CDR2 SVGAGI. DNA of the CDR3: TGTGCCAACAGCTGGACAGGGGATACGCAGTATTTT. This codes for CANSWTGDTQYF.

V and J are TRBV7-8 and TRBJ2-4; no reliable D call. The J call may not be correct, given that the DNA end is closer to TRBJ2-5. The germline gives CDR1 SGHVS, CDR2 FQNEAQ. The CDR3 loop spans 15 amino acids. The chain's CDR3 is CASSPYQTPQETQYF. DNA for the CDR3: TGTGCCAGCAGTCCATACCAGACTCCTCAAGAGACCCAGTACTTC.

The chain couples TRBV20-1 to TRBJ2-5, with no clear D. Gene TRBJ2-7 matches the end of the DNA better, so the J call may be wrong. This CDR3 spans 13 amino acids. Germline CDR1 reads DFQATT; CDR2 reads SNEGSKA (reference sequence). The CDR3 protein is CSADSPTSYEQYF. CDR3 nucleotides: TGCAGTGCTGATAGCCCTACTTCCTACGAGCAGTACTTC.